The 17 T cell receptor beta chains below come from one sample, sequenced in a study of memory CD8 T cells in hepatitis C reinfection. Clones were sequenced by immunoSEQ multiplex PCR, and TCRdb holds only the in-frame ones, with some missing. The table shows more than 45,000 clones, with roughly 86% occurring only once. Described time point: pre-reinfection, 55 to 20 weeks before reinfection detection. No in vitro expansion preceded TCR sequencing of the sorted cells. Sequenced sample: naive CD8+ T cells sorted from blood. Receptors originate from a man between 18 and 29 years old with hepatitis C virus infection.

About this clone: Because the CDR3's place on the DNA is in doubt, the DNA is left out and the CDR3 is given as listed by TCRdb. The CDR3 protein is CASSFGQGNQPQHF. The V and J genes are TRBV11-2 and TRBJ1-5; TRBD1, the table's D call, was not compared with the DNA. CDR1 and CDR2 from the germline V gene are SGHAT and FQNNGV. 14 amino acids form the CDR3, both terminal residues included.

The chain recombines TRBV27 with TRBJ1-6; tentatively, D is TRBD1 (6 bases). V shed 6 bases and J shed 7 bases, with 13 bases lying between them. This CDR3 has 14 amino acids. CDR1 is MNHEY and CDR2 is SMNVEV in the germline V gene (reference sequence). CDR3 coding DNA: TGTGCCAGCAGGCAGGGGCTAAGGAATTCACCCCTCCACTTT. It encodes CASRQGLRNSPLHF.

This rearrangement joins TRBV6-1 to TRBJ2-3; a weak D match, TRBD1 (5 bases). The CDR3 runs to 16 residues. Trimming took 3 bases from V and 2 from J, leaving 15 bases between them. CDR1 and CDR2 (germline): MNHNS, SASEGT. CDR3 sequence reads: CASSDHRQTPTDTQYF. CDR3 DNA: TGTGCCAGCAGTGACCACCGACAGACCCCCACAGATACGCAGTATTTT.

The J gene is TRBJ2-1, the V gene TRBV19; 11 bases are a match to TRBD1. Germline lookup yields CDR1 LNHDA and CDR2 SQIVND (reference sequence). Losses at the gene ends were 9 bases for V and 3 bases for J; bases not matched to a gene: 7. The CDR3 totals 15 residues. CDR3 sequence reads: CASQRTGGDYNEQFF. CDR3 bases: TGTGCCAGCCAAAGGACAGGGGGCGACTACAATGAGCAGTTCTTC.

This clone has a single count. The rearrangement uses TRBV27 and TRBJ2-3, with 12 bases fitting TRBD2. This CDR3 is 16 amino acids long. J gave up 3 bases and V 1 base, and 2 bases lay outside the gene matches. Germline V lookup: CDR1 MNHEY, CDR2 SMNVEV (reference sequence). DNA of the CDR3: TGTGCCAGCAGTTTATTACTAGCGGGGGGAACAGATACGCAGTATTTT. This translates into CASSLLLAGGTDTQYF.

V is TRBV5-1 and J is TRBJ1-4, with D hard to call. This CDR3 spans 15 amino acids. The ends were cut back, 0 bases at V and 8 bases at J, with 14 bases in the middle. Germline CDR1 SGHRS, CDR2 YFSETQ. CDR3 DNA: TGCGCCAGCAGCTTGGCCCCTGGAGATAAGGAAAAACTGTTTTTT. Its translation: CASSLAPGDKEKLFF.

The chain links TRBV28 to TRBJ2-7; possible D gene TRBD1, 5 bases. CDR1 MDHEN and CDR2 SYDVKM come from the germline V gene. CDR3 size: 12 residues. Trimming left V 5 bases short and J 3 bases short, with 8 bases between. CDR3 DNA: TGTGCCAGCAGTGGCGACAGCTACGAGCAGTACGTC. Translation gives CASSGDSYEQYV.

This chain links TRBV5-1 with TRBJ2-1, with 12 bases aligning to TRBD2. This CDR3 is built from 16 residues. The V gene's germline CDR1 is SGHRS and CDR2 YFSETQ. V trimming: 4 bases; J trimming: 0 bases; junction bases outside the gene matches: 2. Here the CDR3 reads CASSPGLAGSYNEQFF. CDR3 coding DNA: TGCGCCAGCAGCCCGGGACTAGCGGGCTCCTACAATGAGCAGTTCTTC.

The chain links TRBV27 to TRBJ1-1, with a tentative D call TRBD1 (5 bases). The CDR3 spans 14 residues. Germline V CDR1 and CDR2: MNHEY, SMNVEV (reference sequence). V was clipped by 8 bases and J by 0 bases, with 13 bases between them. CDR3 residues: CASSPRGLNTEAFF. CDR3 bases: TGTGCCAGCTCCCCCCGGGGGTTGAACACTGAAGCTTTCTTT.

The J gene is TRBJ2-1, the V gene TRBV28, with 7 bases identical to TRBD2. CDR1 and CDR2 from the germline V gene are MDHEN and SYDVKM. V shed 5 bases, J shed 2 bases, and the junction held 9 bases outside the gene matches. This CDR3 spans 16 amino acids. CDR3 in DNA: TGTGCCAGCAGTCTCCGGGCTAGCGGTACCTACAATGAGCAGTTCTTC. Its protein is CASSLRASGTYNEQFF.

V and J are TRBV2 and TRBJ2-7, with a possible D match to TRBD2 (6 bases). Germline CDR1 is SNHLY and CDR2 is FYNNEI. The CDR3 runs 15 residues. CDR3 sequence: CAAHDGGTVDYEQYF. The CDR3, as DNA: TGTGCGGCTCATGACGGAGGGACGGTCGACTACGAGCAGTACTTC.

V usage is TRBV6-5 and J usage is TRBJ2-5; 10 bases align to TRBD2. Germline V gene sequence: CDR1 MNHEY, CDR2 SVGAGI. With V trimmed by 6 bases and J by 4 bases, 5 bases remained unmatched. The CDR3 extends over 14 amino acids. This CDR3 is CASSASGGGETQYF. Here the CDR3 DNA reads TGTGCCAGCAGCGCTAGCGGGGGAGGAGAGACCCAGTACTTC.

V usage is TRBV5-8 and J usage is TRBJ2-2; D is unclear. CDR3 length equals 14 residues. From germline, CDR1 is SGHTS and CDR2 YDEGEE. V dropped 2 bases and J dropped 2 bases, with 7 bases sitting between them. This chain's CDR3 is CASSFRGNTGELFF. The CDR3 DNA reads as TGTGCCAGCAGCTTCAGAGGCAACACCGGGGAGCTGTTTTTT.

The genes are TRBV28 and TRBJ2-3; 13 nucleotides line up with TRBD2. The CDR3 totals 15 residues. Germline trimming cut 2 bases from V and 5 bases from J; bases unmatched to any gene: 1. Germline CDR1 MDHEN, CDR2 SYDVKM. CDR3 sequence reads: CASSLGTSGKDTQYF. DNA of the CDR3: TGTGCCAGCAGTTTAGGGACTAGCGGGAAAGATACGCAGTATTTT.

The chain links TRBV6-5 to TRBJ2-7, with D tentatively TRBD2 (5 bases). The CDR3 is made up of 14 amino acids. V was shortened by 7 bases and J by 2 bases, with 15 bases between the two germline ends. The germline gives CDR1 MNHEY, CDR2 SVGAGI. For the CDR3, the DNA is TGTGCCAGCACCCCTAATGAGGGTACCTACGAGCAGTACTTC. It codes for CASTPNEGTYEQYF.

J is TRBJ2-2 and V is TRBV13; D is ambiguous. CDR3 length equals 14 residues. In germline, CDR1 is PRHDT, CDR2 FYEKMQ (reference sequence). Trimming shortened V by 2 bases and J by 3 bases, and 7 bases separated the two germline ends. The DNA for the CDR3 is TGTGCCAGCAGCTTAACAGAAGACACCGGGGAGCTGTTTTTT. It codes for CASSLTEDTGELFF.

The chain is built from TRBV5-1 and TRBJ2-3, with D maybe TRBD2 (6 bases). V was pared by 0 bases and J by 2 bases, with 16 bases between. The CDR3 is made up of 17 amino acids. CDR1 and CDR2 from the germline V gene are SGHRS and YFSETQ. CDR3 coding DNA: TGCGCCAGCAGCTTGGGTGGACTATTCTCCCACACAGATACGCAGTATTTT. Protein sequence: CASSLGGLFSHTDTQYF.